This entry describes one TCR beta chain. Its antigen is not identified. The CDR3 is 17 amino acids. These data come from a study of cytomegalovirus exposure and HLA in healthy donors. Whole-study results and caveats: Association of a missense DCLRE1C variant with TCR beta V- and J-gene trimming was reported in a later analysis. By HLA locus, TCR association rates varied in a later analysis, with DRB1 showing the most and HLA-C the fewest.

This PCR relied on a set of 60 Vbeta primers and 13 Jbeta primers. Clones were read by immunoSEQ multiplex PCR, and TCRdb kept only the in-frame ones, dropping some. The sample records some 130,000 clones, roughly 74% being singletons. Donors in the study were healthy people who gave bone marrow. Specimen: PBMCs. The clonotype comes from a woman aged 45 to 65 in good health and CMV-seropositive. The chain carries TRBV1 and TRBJ1-6; TRBD1, the table's D call, was not compared with the DNA. TRBV1 is reported as a pseudogene. The CDR3 sequence is CTSSQGDSPSGNSPLHF. Here the CDR3 DNA reads TGCACCAGCAGCCAAGGGGACAGTCCCTCGGGGAATTCACCCCTCCACTTT.